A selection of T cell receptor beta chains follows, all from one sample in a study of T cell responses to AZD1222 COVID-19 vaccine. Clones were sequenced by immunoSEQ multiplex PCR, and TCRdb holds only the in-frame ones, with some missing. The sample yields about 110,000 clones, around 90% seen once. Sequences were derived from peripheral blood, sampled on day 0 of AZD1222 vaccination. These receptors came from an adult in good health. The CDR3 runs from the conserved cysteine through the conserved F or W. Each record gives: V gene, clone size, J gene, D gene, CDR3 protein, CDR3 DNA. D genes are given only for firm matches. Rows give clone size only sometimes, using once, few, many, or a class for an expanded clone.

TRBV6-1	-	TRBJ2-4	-	CASSEGVAKNIQYF	TGTGCCAGCAGTGAGGGGGTAGCCAAAAACATTCAGTACTTC
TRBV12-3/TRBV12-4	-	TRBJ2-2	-	CASSPNMGGLFF	TGTGCCAGCAGCCCAAATATGGGGGGGCTGTTTTTT
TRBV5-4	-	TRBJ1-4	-	CASSLGAGAEKLFF	TGTGCCAGCAGCTTGGGGGCAGGGGCGGAAAAACTGTTTTTT
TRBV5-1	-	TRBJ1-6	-	CASSLDPAGNSPLHF	TGCGCCAGCAGCTTGGACCCCGCGGGGAATTCACCCCTCCACTTT
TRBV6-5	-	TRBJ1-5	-	CASSYVGRGNQPQHF	TGTGCCAGCAGTTATGTAGGGCGAGGCAATCAGCCCCAGCATTTT
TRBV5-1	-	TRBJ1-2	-	CASSLGTDTYGYTF	TGCGCCAGCAGCTTGGGGACGGATACTTATGGCTACACCTTC
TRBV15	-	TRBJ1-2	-	CATSRDRTAYGYTF	TGTGCCACCAGCAGAGATCGGACAGCCTATGGCTACACCTTC
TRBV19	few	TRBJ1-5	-	CASTQLRGAGGNQPQHF	TGTGCCAGTACTCAGCTGCGGGGGGCCGGTGGCAATCAGCCCCAGCATTTT
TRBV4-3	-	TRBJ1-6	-	CASSQDPGLGNSPLHF	TGCGCCAGCAGCCAAGACCCGGGTCTAGGGAATTCACCCCTCCACTTT
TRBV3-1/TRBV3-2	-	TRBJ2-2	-	CASSQTEGGTGELFF	TGTGCCAGCAGCCAAACAGAGGGGGGGACCGGGGAGCTGTTTTTT
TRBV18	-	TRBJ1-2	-	CASSNQGNYGYTF	TGTGCCAGCTCAAATCAGGGGAACTATGGCTACACCTTC
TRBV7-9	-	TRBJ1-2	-	CASSLGGDLGYTF	TGTGCCAGCAGCTTAGGAGGGGATCTGGGCTACACCTTC
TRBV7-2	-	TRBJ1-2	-	CASSLAVALYGYTF	TGTGCCAGCAGCTTAGCTGTGGCCCTTTATGGCTACACCTTC
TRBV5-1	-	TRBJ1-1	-	CASSLALGTEAFF	TGCGCCAGCAGCTTGGCACTGGGGACTGAAGCTTTCTTT
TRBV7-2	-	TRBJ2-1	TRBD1	CASSLTTGTGEQFF	TGTGCCAGCAGCTTGACGACAGGGACCGGTGAGCAGTTCTTC
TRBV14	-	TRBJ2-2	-	CASSPKRQPNTGELFF	TGTGCCAGCAGCCCAAAGAGACAGCCGAACACCGGGGAGCTGTTTTTT
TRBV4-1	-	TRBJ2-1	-	CASSQEADNNEQFF	TGCGCCAGCAGCCAAGAGGCGGATAACAATGAGCAGTTCTTC
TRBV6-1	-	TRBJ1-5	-	CASSEQEGNQPQHF	TGTGCCAGCAGTGAACAGGAAGGCAATCAGCCCCAGCATTTT
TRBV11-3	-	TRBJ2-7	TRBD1	CASSLGQTYEQYF	TGTGCCAGCAGCTTGGGACAGACCTACGAGCAGTACTTC
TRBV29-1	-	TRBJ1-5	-	CSVAQTERSAQHF	TGCAGCGTTGCTCAGACCGAGAGATCAGCCCAGCATTTT